This T cell receptor (beta chain) was observed in a study of T cell repertoires in cytomegalovirus infection. Study at large: Selected CMV epitopes included recently identified HLA-C-restricted ones as well as well-studied HLA-B-restricted ones. Both a matching HLA type and CMV infection were indicated by public TCR beta signatures.

Each CDR3 protein is one row after TCRdb ran MiXCR on the reads. Counted here are 700,000 to 950,000 distinct CDR3 sequences, less than 35% occurring once; the ten biggest clones make up approximately 13%. Remarks on this clonotype: Its antigen is unknown.

Germline CDR1 MNHEY, CDR2 SMNVEV (reference sequence). The CDR3 contains 16 residues. Trimming took 6 bases from V and 0 from J, leaving 17 bases between them. Here the sequenced sample was cultured CD8+ T cells from PBMCs, taken from culture after CMV antigen stimulation. The V call is TRBV27, the J call TRBJ1-1; no definite D call. This clonotype originated in a human donor in good health (CMV status not recorded). Some clones in this sample may be carry-over from other donors' samples. Written as DNA, the CDR3 is TGTGCCAGCAGAACTATTACCGACGGGTTGAACACTGAAGCTTTCTTT. Protein product: CASRTITDGLNTEAFF.